The sequence of this T cell receptor (beta chain) was determined in a study of blood T cell repertoires in COVID-19. Whole-study context: Sites across the United States, Italy and Spain contributed samples from acute and convalescent COVID-19. Sources were T cells, B-cell-depleted T cells, or PBMCs; the material itself was cDNA or gDNA.

Trimming took 0 bases from V and 5 from J, leaving 10 bases between them. CDR1 is LNHDA and CDR2 is SQIVND in the germline V gene (reference sequence). The CDR3 has 14 amino acids. In the source study's methods: Amplified reference gene primers provided the basis for estimating nucleated cell counts. The method was immunoSEQ multiplex PCR; TCRdb's version includes in-frame clones alone and lacks a portion of them. V, J and clone size are those of that table, while D and trimming were read from the DNA. Of 85,000 to 130,000 clones in the sample, roughly nine tenths are singletons; the top ten hold 0.97%.

The TCR originated in a man aged 55 to 70 with acute or convalescent COVID-19. The chain links TRBV19 to TRBJ1-2; the D gene is possibly TRBD1 (5 bases). Sequencing was done on a sample of peripheral blood. Written as DNA, the CDR3 is TGTGCCAGTAGTATAGAGGGACTACCTTATGGCTACACCTTC. Amino acid sequence: CASSIEGLPYGYTF.